This TCR beta chain was captured in a study of cytomegalovirus exposure and HLA in healthy donors listed by TCRdb under 2017. The study in broad terms: An earlier analysis of fewer than 750 of the donors reported 276 Gb of sequence data and around 120 million unique TCR beta sequences obtained from approximately 180 million T cells. Across about 370 genotyped donors of the cohort, an average of roughly 230,000 unique TCR beta nucleotide sequences per donor were sequenced, and around 19% of those sequences were non-productive. Of the roughly 400 genotyped donors, approximately 82% fell in the genetic ancestry cluster associated with self-reported Caucasian donors. The aim of the study was to test whether cataloging public T cell receptors could identify signatures of past pathogen exposure. The study used immunosequencing to profile the T cell repertoires of several hundred subjects and linked those repertoires to cytomegalovirus serostatus. An early release that covered fewer than 750 HLA-typed donors contained around 330 gigabases of sequencing data and around 85 million unique TCR sequences. All discovery cohort repertoires had been generated on a single sequencing platform. A later analysis re-analyzed previously published TCR beta repertoires from several hundred donors and added high-resolution HLA genotyping to study TCR occurrence patterns. Rather than drawing on any new phenotypic data, the later analysis identified candidate immune exposures from TCR beta sequences and the way those sequences occurred across donors. Typing coverage varied by locus: about 620-630 donors for A, B, C, DRB1 and DQB1; more than 500 for DQA1; approximately 610 for DPA1; roughly 450 for DPB1. Genome-wide SNP genotypes for about 60% of the roughly 670 donors were used in a later genetic analysis, which treated that subset as a discovery cohort. To predict cytomegalovirus infection status, the study combined high-throughput TCR immunosequencing, statistical association of individual TCRs with disease status, and machine learning. Donor age, sex, ethnicity and CMV serostatus were collected together with the repertoire data. In addition to the first cohort of 666 subjects, a separate validation cohort of approximately 130 different subjects was used. In an earlier analysis of around 540 of the donors, high-throughput TCR beta sequencing was used to judge whether each TCR beta V gene segment behaved as functional or pseudogenic. Because of strong linkage in the cohort, a handful of DR-DQ haplotypes were treated as single units for association and clustering. HLA typing covered class I and class II loci at four-digit resolution. The paper's findings and limits, for the study overall: A later genetic analysis reported fewer N-insertions in productive TCRs among donors in an Asian-associated ancestry cluster than the approximately 670-donor mean. Cytomegalovirus status was reported to be diagnosed by the classifier with high specificity and sensitivity in both the original and validation cohorts. In a later genetic analysis, a missense DCLRE1C variant was associated with V-gene and J-gene trimming of TCR beta chains, and the association was replicated in an independent cohort. Some IMGT-functional V segments, including TRBV6-2 and TRBV6-3, could not be told apart with the 87-base-pair reads, so those segments were excluded. In a later analysis, 16,951 TCR beta sequences were associated with specific HLA alleles at a false discovery rate of 0.05. According to a later analysis, TCR association rates differed among HLA loci, with DRB1 alleles showing the most associated TCRs and HLA-C alleles showing the fewest. Broadly in line with IMGT annotations, most TCR beta V segments showed up in productive rearrangements about 87% or about 30% of the time in an earlier analysis of 450 to 600 of the donors. The authors suggested that the approach could potentially be extended to other disease states and immunological phenotypes. A further reported finding was that TCR beta sequences accurately predicted the HLA-A and HLA-B alleles for most subjects in the first cohort. Because counts were too low, some 16 rarely observed V segments, including chromosome 9 orphons, were excluded from the earlier analysis of 587 of the donors. A few of the identified cytomegalovirus-associated TCR beta chains were confirmed in vitro to be specific for cytomegalovirus antigens. In a later analysis, HLA-associated TCR beta chains showed more clonal expansion and lower generation probabilities than non-associated chains that were equally common. For the cohort, immune exposure information was limited to CMV serostatus. The study gave a list of 150 to 200 TCR beta chains associated with cytomegalovirus. According to a later analysis, parvovirus B19, influenza, CMV and Epstein-Barr virus appeared linked to several top co-occurrence clusters. When HLA alleles, especially DR and DQ, strongly co-occurred, TCR associations were difficult to assign to individual alleles. Linkage disequilibrium might explain the correlated functional status among segregating V segments, but an unknown experimental factor could not be ruled out. Most TCR sequences were seen in very few donors, while some public TCRs were found in many individuals. Only TCR beta chains were sequenced in this cohort, and the absence of alpha or paired-chain data limited detectable features. The presence/absence analyses assumed that sequencing depth was roughly uniform across donors, and that assumption may not be true. HLA typing was unavailable for some donors at each locus, so association tests used only the typed subset. The sequencing pipeline was judged likely to have produced a cluster of highly shared sequence variants as a technical artifact. A later analysis found that most CMV-associated TCR beta chains appeared HLA-restricted, with HLA associations seemingly driven largely by CMV exposure.

In total, approximately 690 healthy bone marrow donors made up the cohort. At the time of sampling, all cohort members were nominally healthy, though unrecorded immune exposures were likely present. The donor tested CMV seropositive, placing the donor among the approximately 290 seropositive members of the cohort. A peripheral blood sample was provided by each donor, and peripheral blood mononuclear cells were used for TCR beta sequencing. Genomic DNA extraction from the blood cell samples was performed with the Qiagen DNeasy Blood Extraction Kit. As encoded in the germline V gene, CDR1 is SGHTA while CDR2 is FQGNSA. For this chain, trimming is 3 bases at the V end and 2 bases at the J end, and the number of junction bases without a gene match is 4. CDR3 length: 14 amino acids, cysteine to phenylalanine. The entry retains the CDR3 DNA only, 42 bases that are in frame from base 1. Libraries were made using the immunoSEQ multiplex PCR assay. A mixture of 60 forward primers for TCR Vbeta segments and 13 reverse primers for TCR Jbeta segments was used in the multiplex PCR. The CDR3 region of rearranged TCR beta genes was amplified from genomic DNA with a multiplex PCR assay. The Illumina HiSeq System was used to sequence the amplified TCR beta libraries as 87-base-pair reads. The published analysis was carried out like this. In a later analysis, 77 million or so unique TCR beta chains were counted across the 500 to 700 repertoires, and about 10 million of these chains were shared by at least two donors. A nearest-neighbor algorithm error-corrected the raw reads and collapsed the reads into unique sequences, merging closely related sequences to remove PCR and sequencing errors. CDR3 sequences were aligned to IMGT reference sequences to assign V, D and J gene segments. For a sequence to be retained, a match of at least six nucleotides was required to both a V gene segment and a J gene segment. A rearrangement was called productive if the CDR3 had no stop codons and remained in frame with V and J, and every other rearrangement was called non-productive. Following IMGT convention, CDR3 was defined as the stretch from the second conserved V-encoded cysteine to the conserved J-encoded phenylalanine. In an earlier analysis of around 570 of the donors, sequences lacking an unambiguous match to a single V gene segment were excluded. An earlier analysis of 587 of the donors called V segments functional above 56.7% productive rearrangements and segregating when the between-donor standard deviation exceeded 5%. To diagnose cytomegalovirus status from the catalog of TCR beta chain sequences, a statistical classification framework was built. V and J gene assignment, in a later analysis, came from comparing TCR nucleotide sequences with IMGT/GENE-DB human TR gene sequences. In a later analysis, CDR3 sequences and most-parsimonious VDJ recombination scenarios were assigned using the TCRdist pipeline. In a later analysis, every TCR beta chain was defined by the combination of its CDR3 amino acid sequence and its V-gene family, and reads without a unique V-gene family were dropped. As a way to deal with suspected cross-contamination and a sequencing artifact, a later analysis dropped under 600 nucleotide sequences that were highly shared and had low generation probability. For each public chain, a later analysis derived a clonal expansion index from normalized ranks of inferred template counts within each repertoire. In a later analysis, generation probabilities were computed using a VDJ recombination model fitted to out-of-frame rearrangements, and the results were checked against IGoR. In a later analysis, hypergeometric tests were used to score TCR-TCR, TCR-HLA and TCR-CMV co-occurrence, with a repertoire-size bias correction applied to TCR pairs. False discovery rates were estimated in a later analysis by permuting HLA or CMV assignments 20 times. A later analysis grouped co-occurring TCRs with DBSCAN, adding TCRdist sequence similarity when clustering within HLA-allele-positive subsets. Repertoires with fewer than 30,000 or more than 120,000 public chains, plus five repertoires with anomalous nucleotide sharing, were excluded from co-occurrence clustering. The source is immuneACCESS, and TCRdb retained only in-frame sequences with V and J called. Part of the clones is not carried over; for the studies checked, unresolved V genes explain less than half of this, and the remainder is unexplained. V and J calls plus clone size are reproduced from that table; the DNA served to infer D and trimming. This sample holds around 150,000 clones; 75% to 85% were observed only once. The ten largest clones take up roughly 7.5% of the sample.

Concerning this clone itself: Its antigen is currently not known. Base qualities are not at hand, and no much larger clone is one base apart.

The sequence derives from a male donor in good health and CMV-seropositive. Specimen: PBMCs. The chain couples TRBV7-2 to TRBJ2-7, with 7 bases matching TRBD2. Read as DNA, the sequence is TGTGCCAGCAGCTTTGGGGGGGGTCCCTACGAGCAGTACTTC. Protein translation: CASSFGGGPYEQYF. The full variable domain, completed from the reference TRBV7-2 and TRBJ2-7 proteins outside the CDR3, reads GAGVSQSPSNKVTEKGKDVELRCDPISGHTALYWYRQSLGQGLEFLIYFQGNSAPDKSGLPSDRFSAERTGGSVSTLTIQRTQQEDSAVYLCASSFGGGPYEQYFGPGTRLTVT.